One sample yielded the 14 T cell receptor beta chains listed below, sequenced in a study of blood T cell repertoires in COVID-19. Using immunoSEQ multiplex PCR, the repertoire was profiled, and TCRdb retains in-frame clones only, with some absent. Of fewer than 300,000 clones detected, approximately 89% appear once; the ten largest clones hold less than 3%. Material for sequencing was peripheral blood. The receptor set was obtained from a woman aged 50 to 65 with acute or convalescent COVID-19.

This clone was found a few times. This CDR3 reads CASSVSGTPTYNEQFF. The CDR3 DNA reads TGTGCCAGCAGCGTTAGCGGGACCCCCACCTACAATGAGCAGTTCTTC. This chain joins TRBV9 and TRBJ2-1; TRBD2 agrees at 8 bases. V gave up 2 bases and J gave up 2 bases; unmatched junction bases: 6. Germline lookup yields CDR1 SGDLS and CDR2 YYNGEE. The CDR3 contains 16 residues.

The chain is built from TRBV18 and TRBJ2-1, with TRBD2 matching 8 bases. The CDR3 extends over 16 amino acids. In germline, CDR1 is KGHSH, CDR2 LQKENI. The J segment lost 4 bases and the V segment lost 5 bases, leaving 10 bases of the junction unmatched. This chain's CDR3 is CASSAGLAVNYNEQFF. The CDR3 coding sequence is TGTGCCAGCTCAGCAGGACTAGCCGTTAATTACAATGAGCAGTTCTTC.

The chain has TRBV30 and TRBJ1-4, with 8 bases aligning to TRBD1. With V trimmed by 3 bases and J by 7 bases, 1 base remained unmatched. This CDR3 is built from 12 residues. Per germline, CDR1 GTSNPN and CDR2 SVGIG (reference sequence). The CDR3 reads CAWSTGGEKLFF. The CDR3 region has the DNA TGTGCCTGGAGCACAGGGGGTGAAAAACTGTTTTTT.

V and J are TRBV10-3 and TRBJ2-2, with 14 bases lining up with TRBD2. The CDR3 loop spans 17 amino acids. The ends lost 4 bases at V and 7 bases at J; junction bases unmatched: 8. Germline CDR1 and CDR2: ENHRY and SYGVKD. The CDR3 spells CAISAFGTSGSFGELFF. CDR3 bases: TGTGCCATCAGTGCCTTTGGGACTAGCGGGAGTTTCGGGGAGCTGTTTTTT.

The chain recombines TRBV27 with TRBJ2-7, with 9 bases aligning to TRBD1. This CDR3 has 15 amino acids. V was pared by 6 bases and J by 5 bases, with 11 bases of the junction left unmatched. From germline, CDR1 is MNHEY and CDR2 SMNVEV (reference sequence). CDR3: CASRNAGQGVNEQYF. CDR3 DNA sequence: TGTGCCAGCAGGAACGCGGGACAGGGAGTCAACGAGCAGTACTTC.

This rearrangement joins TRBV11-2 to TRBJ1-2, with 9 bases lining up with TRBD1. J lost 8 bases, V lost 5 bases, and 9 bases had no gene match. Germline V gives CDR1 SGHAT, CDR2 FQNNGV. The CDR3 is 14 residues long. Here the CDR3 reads CASSLRTGVDGYTF. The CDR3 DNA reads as TGTGCCAGCAGCCTACGGACAGGGGTAGACGGCTACACCTTC.

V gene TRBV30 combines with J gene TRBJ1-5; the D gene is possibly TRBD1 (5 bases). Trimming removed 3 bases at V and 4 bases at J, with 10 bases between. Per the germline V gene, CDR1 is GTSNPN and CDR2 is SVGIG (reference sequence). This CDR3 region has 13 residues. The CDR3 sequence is CAWSPGLNQPQHF. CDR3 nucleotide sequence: TGTGCCTGGAGCCCAGGGCTAAATCAGCCCCAGCATTTT.

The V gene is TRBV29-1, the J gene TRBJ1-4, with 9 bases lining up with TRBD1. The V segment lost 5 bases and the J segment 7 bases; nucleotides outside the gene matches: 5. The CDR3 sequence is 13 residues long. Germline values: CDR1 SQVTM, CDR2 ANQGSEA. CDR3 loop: CSVPGQGPEKLFF. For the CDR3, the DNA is TGCAGCGTTCCGGGACAGGGTCCTGAAAAACTGTTTTTT.

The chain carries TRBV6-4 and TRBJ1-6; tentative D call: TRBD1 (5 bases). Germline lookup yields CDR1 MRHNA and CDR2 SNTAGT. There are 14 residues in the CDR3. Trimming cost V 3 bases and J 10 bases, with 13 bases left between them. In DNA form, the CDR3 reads TGTGCCAGCAGTGAGCAGGGAAGTTGGTCACCCCTCCACTTT. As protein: CASSEQGSWSPLHF.

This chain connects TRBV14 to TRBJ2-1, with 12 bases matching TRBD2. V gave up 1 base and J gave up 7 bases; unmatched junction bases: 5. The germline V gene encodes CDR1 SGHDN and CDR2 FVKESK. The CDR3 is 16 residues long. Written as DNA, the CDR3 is TGTGCCAGCAGCCAAGTGGGGACTAGCGGGCGGAATGAGCAGTTCTTC. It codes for CASSQVGTSGRNEQFF.

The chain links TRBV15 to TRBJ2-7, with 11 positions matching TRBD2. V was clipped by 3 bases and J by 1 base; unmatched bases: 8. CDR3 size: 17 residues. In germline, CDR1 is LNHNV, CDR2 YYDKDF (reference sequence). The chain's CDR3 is CATSSLTGTSGSYEQYF. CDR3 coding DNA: TGTGCCACCAGCAGTCTAACCGGGACTAGCGGATCCTACGAGCAGTACTTC.

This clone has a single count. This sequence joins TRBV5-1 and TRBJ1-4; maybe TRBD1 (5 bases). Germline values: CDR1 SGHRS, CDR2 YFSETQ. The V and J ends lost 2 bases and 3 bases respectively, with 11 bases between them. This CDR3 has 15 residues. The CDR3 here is CASSFSGLSNEKLFF. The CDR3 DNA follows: TGCGCCAGCAGCTTTTCAGGGCTCTCTAATGAAAAACTGTTTTTT.

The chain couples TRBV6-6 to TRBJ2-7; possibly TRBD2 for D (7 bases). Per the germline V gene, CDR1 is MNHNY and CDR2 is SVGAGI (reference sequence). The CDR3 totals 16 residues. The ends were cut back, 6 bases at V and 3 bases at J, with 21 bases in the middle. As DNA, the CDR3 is TGTGCCAGCAGCCCTCGGGGGGCAGGGGCAGGCTACGAGCAGTACTTC. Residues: CASSPRGAGAGYEQYF.

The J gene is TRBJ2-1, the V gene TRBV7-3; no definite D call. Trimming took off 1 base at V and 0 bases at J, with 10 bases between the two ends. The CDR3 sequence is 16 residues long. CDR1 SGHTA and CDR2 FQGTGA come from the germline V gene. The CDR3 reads CASSLMPPSSYNEQFF. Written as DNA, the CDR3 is TGTGCCAGCAGCTTAATGCCCCCGAGCTCCTACAATGAGCAGTTCTTC.